This passage covers 17 T cell receptor beta chains from one sample sequenced in a study of T cell repertoires in aging, cancer and after chemotherapy. Multiplex touch-down PCR with TRB-A/B primers amplified rearranged V-D-J TRB sequences. TCRdb redid the calling of the multiplex PCR reads with MiXCR, one entry per CDR3 protein. The sample carries 590 or so distinct CDR3 sequences, 35% recorded once. Peripheral blood genomic DNA, not sorted cells or RNA, was the template. Source material: blood. These TCRs come from a human donor with a blood cancer.

In this sample, this clonotype is large (0.1 to 1%). The chain recombines TRBV19 with TRBJ1-1; D unresolved. With 4 bases removed from V and 4 bases from J, the gap between germline ends came to 19 bases. This CDR3 spans 16 amino acids. Germline-derived CDR1 and CDR2 are LNHDA and SQIVND (reference sequence). The CDR3 region has the DNA TGTGCCAGTAGTAATAGCGGGGTGGGGTACGGCACTGAAGCTTTCTTT. Its translation is CASSNSGVGYGTEAFF.

This clonotype rates as medium-sized (0.01 to 0.1%). Here the CDR3 reads CASSFIGVGKTNYGYTF. CDR3 nucleotides: TGTGCCAGCAGTTTCATCGGGGTGGGGAAGACTAACTATGGCTACACCTTC. This sequence joins TRBV28 and TRBJ1-2, with unresolved D. Deletions cut 3 bases from V and 0 bases from J, with 17 bases between. The CDR3 contains 17 residues. CDR1 and CDR2 from the germline V gene are MDHEN and SYDVKM.

By sample fraction, this clonotype is medium-sized. CDR3 protein: CSLEGGQPYEQYF. The CDR3 coding sequence is TGCAGTCTAGAGGGGGGACAGCCCTACGAGCAGTACTTC. V usage is TRBV20-1 and J usage is TRBJ2-7, with TRBD1 as a possible D gene (7 bases). CDR3 size: 13 residues. Germline CDR1 is DFQATT and CDR2 is SNEGSKA (reference sequence). V dropped 8 bases and J dropped 2 bases, with 16 bases sitting between them.

V usage is TRBV24-1 and J usage is TRBJ2-5; 13 nucleotides align to TRBD2. V lost 7 bases to trimming and J lost 9 bases; unmatched junction nucleotides: 10. CDR1 is KGHDR and CDR2 is SFDVKD in the germline V gene. The length of the CDR3 is 15 residues. CDR3 coding DNA: TGTGCCACCAGCAGACTAGCGGGGGGCCCTCCCCCCCAGTACTTC. Its protein product is CATSRLAGGPPPQYF.

This clonotype is large in the sample. The gene calls are TRBV6-6 and TRBJ1-6, with a weak D call TRBD1 (6 bases). Germline-derived CDR1 and CDR2 are MNHNY and SVGAGI (reference sequence). V was clipped by 6 bases and J by 8 bases, with 14 bases between them. This CDR3 has 14 amino acids. For the CDR3, the DNA is TGTGCCAGCAGCTCCCAGGGGTATGATTCACCCCTCCACTTT. Translation: CASSSQGYDSPLHF.

This clonotype is a singleton in its sample. The rearrangement joins TRBV10-1 to TRBJ2-5; the D gene could be TRBD1 or TRBD2 (5 bases each). V lost 8 bases and J lost 4, with 20 bases in between. There are 15 residues in the CDR3. The germline V gene has CDR1 WNHNN and CDR2 SYGVQD (reference sequence). CDR3 DNA sequence: TGCGCCAGCCTGTTAGGGGACGGGCTACGAGAGACCCAGTACTTC. This translates into CASLLGDGLRETQYF.

This clonotype was observed once. The genes are TRBV5-1 and TRBJ2-3; D possibly corresponds to TRBD2 (7 bases). The CDR3 runs to 12 residues. The ends were cut back, 2 bases at V and 8 bases at J, with 9 bases in the middle. Germline V gives CDR1 SGHRS, CDR2 YFSETQ. The CDR3 region is CASSLGGGTQYF. Written as DNA, the CDR3 is TGCGCCAGCAGCTTAGGGGGGGGTACGCAGTATTTT.

Sample share makes this clonotype large. This rearrangement joins TRBV20-1 to TRBJ2-1, with 9 bases fitting TRBD2. Germline-derived CDR1 and CDR2 are DFQATT and SNEGSKA (reference sequence). The CDR3 contains 14 residues. V trimming: 6 bases; J trimming: 10 bases; junction bases outside the gene matches: 13. The CDR3 coding sequence is TGCAGTGCGGGCGAGGGCGGGGGGGCCGGCGAGCAGTTCTTC. Amino acids: CSAGEGGGAGEQFF.

In regard to this clonotype: The DNA is left out, because the CDR3 cannot be placed on it with certainty; the CDR3 is given as TCRdb lists it. The V and J genes are TRBV5-4 and TRBJ2-7; the D segment call TRBD1 is taken from the table without a DNA check. Both ends counted, the CDR3 spans 20 residues. Germline V gives CDR1 SGHNT, CDR2 YYREEE (reference sequence). Here the CDR3 reads CASSFYICSARRAVTYEQYF.

In its sample, this clonotype is large. The chain couples TRBV5-5 to TRBJ2-7; D is undetermined. V shed 4 bases and J shed 2 bases, with 13 bases lying between them. Germline CDR1 SGHKS, CDR2 YYEKEE (reference sequence). The CDR3 spans 14 residues. CDR3 sequence reads: CASSAPTDTYEQYF. DNA for the CDR3: TGTGCCAGCAGCGCCCCGACGGATACCTACGAGCAGTACTTC.

By share of the sample, this clonotype is large. V usage is TRBV18 and J usage is TRBJ1-2, with TRBD1 matching over 9 bases. The CDR3 runs to 14 residues. Germline-derived CDR1 and CDR2 are KGHSH and LQKENI. The ends lost 3 bases at V and 8 bases at J; junction bases unmatched: 7. The CDR3 DNA follows: TGTGCCAGCTCACCTCGGACAGGGGAGGCCGGCTACACCTTC. This encodes CASSPRTGEAGYTF.

This clonotype was seen a single time. This chain uses TRBV5-4 with TRBJ1-2; D possibly corresponds to TRBD1 (5 bases). Trimming left V 0 bases short and J 6 bases short, with 15 bases between. CDR1 and CDR2 from the germline V gene are SGHNT and YYREEE (reference sequence). CDR3 length: 15 residues. The CDR3 DNA reads TGTGCCAGCAGCTTGGCCGGTCACGGGGACGATGGCTACACCTTC. Translation gives CASSLAGHGDDGYTF.

Sample share makes this clonotype large. The chain is built from TRBV12-3 or TRBV12-4 and TRBJ2-3; no definite D call. The CDR3 totals 12 residues. With 3 bases removed from V and 6 bases from J, the gap between germline ends came to 7 bases. In DNA form, the CDR3 reads TGTGCCAGCAGTTTCACCGGGGATACGCAGTATTTT. Protein product: CASSFTGDTQYF.

By its share, this clonotype is large. The genes are TRBV7-6 and TRBJ1-5, with a tentative D call TRBD1 (5 bases). Trimming stripped 1 base from V and 2 bases from J, with 9 bases between. Germline V lookup: CDR1 SGHVS, CDR2 FNYEAQ. The CDR3 spans 15 residues. Here the CDR3 DNA reads TGTGCCAGCAGCTTAGAAGCACAGGGCAATCAGCCCCAGCATTTT. The encoded protein is CASSLEAQGNQPQHF.

The chain recombines TRBV6-4 with TRBJ2-7; 10 bases map to TRBD1. The V segment lost 2 bases and the J segment 4 bases; nucleotides outside the gene matches: 8. Germline loops: CDR1 MRHNA, CDR2 SNTAGT. The CDR3 sequence is 16 residues long. The CDR3 DNA follows: TGTGCCAGCAGTGACACGGGACAGGGGAAGGAATACGAGCAGTACTTC. Its translation is CASSDTGQGKEYEQYF.

The V call is TRBV4-2, the J call TRBJ2-1, with 12 positions matching TRBD1. Germline trimming cut 5 bases from V and 0 bases from J; bases unmatched to any gene: 2. There are 16 residues in the CDR3. Germline V gene sequence: CDR1 LGHNA, CDR2 YNFKEQ. The CDR3: CASSGTGGGSYNEQFF. CDR3 bases: TGTGCCAGCAGCGGGACAGGGGGCGGCTCCTACAATGAGCAGTTCTTC.

This clonotype is large by share. The rearrangement links TRBV10-3 to TRBJ1-2, with TRBD1 matching over 8 bases. J gave up 6 bases and V 4 bases, and 4 bases lay outside the gene matches. Germline V gene lookup returns CDR1 ENHRY and CDR2 SYGVKD. The CDR3 length is 13 residues. As DNA, the CDR3 is TGTGCCATCAGTGGGCAGGGGGCAAATGGCTACACCTTC. Amino acids: CAISGQGANGYTF.